Listed below are T cell receptor beta chains from one sample, sequenced in a study of blood T cells in healthy people across ages. TCRdb re-called the 5' RACE reads through MiXCR, storing one row per CDR3 protein. The table shows roughly 2 million distinct CDR3 sequences, with about 50% occurring only once. Source material: blood. The source is a woman aged 40 to 49 in good health. CDR3s include the opening cysteine and the closing phenylalanine or tryptophan. The order of the fields is J gene, V gene, clone size, D gene, CDR3 protein, CDR3 DNA. D genes are given only for firm matches. Clone size appears in some rows only: once, few, many, or a class for an expanded clone.

J: TRBJ2-1
V: TRBV7-3
size: few
D: NA
CDR3: CASSLSGGLGNEQFF
DNA: TGTGCCAGCAGCTTATCGGGGGGCCTCGGCAATGAGCAGTTCTTC

J: TRBJ2-5
V: TRBV7-3
size: few
D: NA
CDR3: CASSLNVRGETQYF
DNA: TGTGCCAGCAGCTTAAACGTACGAGGGGAGACCCAGTACTTC

J: TRBJ2-5
V: TRBV19
size: few
D: NA
CDR3: CASSIKGLETQYF
DNA: TGTGCCAGTAGTATAAAGGGTCTGGAGACCCAGTACTTC

J: TRBJ2-7
V: TRBV7-2
size: few
D: TRBD1
CDR3: CASSPGTDAYEQYF
DNA: TGTGCCAGCAGCCCCGGGACAGACGCCTACGAGCAGTACTTC

J: TRBJ2-3
V: TRBV20-1
size: NA
D: NA
CDR3: CSASPRDGWDTQYF
DNA: TGCAGTGCTAGCCCTAGGGACGGTTGGGATACGCAGTATTTT

J: TRBJ2-5
V: TRBV4-2
size: NA
D: TRBD2
CDR3: CASSQGARLAEQETQYF
DNA: TGTGCCAGCAGCCAAGGGGCGAGACTAGCGGAACAAGAGACCCAGTACTTC

J: TRBJ2-7
V: TRBV4-3
size: once
D: TRBD2
CDR3: CASSQGQRGLYEQYF
DNA: TGCGCCAGCAGCCAAGGGCAGCGGGGGCTGTACGAGCAGTACTTC

J: TRBJ2-7
V: TRBV6-2/TRBV6-3
size: once
D: NA
CDR3: CASSVRDKGRGLSEQYF
DNA: TGTGCCAGCAGCGTCCGGGACAAGGGGCGCGGACTATCCGAGCAGTACTTC

J: TRBJ2-7
V: TRBV15
size: NA
D: NA
CDR3: CATSRDLRRGTYEQYF
DNA: TGTGCCACCAGCAGAGATCTCAGGAGGGGAACCTACGAGCAGTACTTC

J: TRBJ1-5
V: TRBV20-1
size: few
D: TRBD1
CDR3: CSAKGTGGNQPQHF
DNA: TGCAGTGCTAAAGGGACAGGGGGGAATCAGCCCCAGCATTTT

J: TRBJ1-1
V: TRBV7-9
size: NA
D: NA
CDR3: CASSFDREAFF
DNA: TGTGCCAGCAGCTTCGACCGTGAAGCTTTCTTT

J: TRBJ2-7
V: TRBV20-1
size: once
D: NA
CDR3: CSARVGQSYEQYF
DNA: TGCAGTGCTAGAGTCGGGCAGAGCTACGAGCAGTACTTC

J: TRBJ1-5
V: TRBV20-1
size: NA
D: NA
CDR3: CSANQGVNQPQHF
DNA: TGCAGTGCAAACCAGGGAGTCAATCAGCCCCAGCATTTT

J: TRBJ2-7
V: TRBV15
size: NA
D: NA
CDR3: CATSRETTGEQYF
DNA: TGTGCCACCAGCAGAGAAACGACGGGCGAGCAGTACTTC

J: TRBJ2-6
V: TRBV7-9
size: NA
D: NA
CDR3: CASSTFGSRGANVLTF
DNA: TGTGCCAGCAGCACGTTTGGTAGCCGCGGGGCCAACGTCCTGACTTTC

J: TRBJ2-1
V: TRBV28
size: NA
D: TRBD2
CDR3: CASSSTRTSGGVGEQFF
DNA: TGTGCCAGCAGTTCCACGCGGACTAGCGGGGGAGTCGGAGAGCAGTTCTTC

J: TRBJ1-2
V: TRBV27
size: NA
D: TRBD1
CDR3: CASTRAGQGNGYTF
DNA: TGTGCCAGCACCCGTGCGGGACAGGGGAACGGCTACACCTTC

J: TRBJ1-5
V: TRBV20-1
size: NA
D: NA
CDR3: CSAAPGQARDQPQHF
DNA: TGCAGTGCCGCCCCCGGGCAGGCTAGGGATCAGCCCCAGCATTTT

J: TRBJ2-7
V: TRBV6-2/TRBV6-3
size: few
D: NA
CDR3: CASSYSVGPYEQYF
DNA: TGTGCCAGCAGTTACTCGGTGGGGCCGTACGAGCAGTACTTC

J: TRBJ1-6
V: TRBV6-5
size: NA
D: NA
CDR3: CASSYVQHSPLHF
DNA: TGTGCCAGCAGTTACGTTCAGCATTCACCCCTCCACTTT

J: TRBJ2-7
V: TRBV20-1
size: NA
D: TRBD1
CDR3: CSARGRQGQPYEQYF
DNA: TGCAGTGCTAGAGGTCGACAGGGACAGCCCTACGAGCAGTACTTC

J: TRBJ1-2
V: TRBV5-1
size: NA
D: NA
CDR3: CASALSRQPTNYGYTF
DNA: TGCGCCAGCGCCCTCTCGAGGCAGCCTACAAACTATGGCTACACCTTC

J: TRBJ1-2
V: TRBV4-2
size: NA
D: NA
CDR3: CASSQVSVGYTF
DNA: TGTGCCAGCAGCCAAGTCAGTGTGGGCTACACCTTC

J: TRBJ2-3
V: TRBV28
size: few
D: NA
CDR3: CASSPNTGTYTQYF
DNA: TGTGCCAGCAGTCCGAATACGGGAACCTATACGCAGTATTTT

J: TRBJ1-1
V: TRBV12-3/TRBV12-4
size: NA
D: NA
CDR3: CASSFRRTNILDSGEAFF
DNA: TGTGCCAGCAGTTTCCGTAGGACAAATATTTTAGATTCGGGCGAAGCTTTCTTT

J: TRBJ2-7
V: TRBV12-3/TRBV12-4
size: NA
D: TRBD1
CDR3: CASSQKGQISYEQYF
DNA: TGTGCCAGCAGTCAAAAGGGACAGATCTCCTACGAGCAGTACTTC

J: TRBJ1-1
V: TRBV6-5
size: NA
D: NA
CDR3: CASSYELGEAFF
DNA: TGTGCCAGCAGTTACGAGTTAGGGGAAGCTTTCTTT

J: TRBJ2-5
V: TRBV19
size: few
D: NA
CDR3: CASSTAGRETQYF
DNA: TGTGCCAGTAGTACTGCAGGGCGAGAGACCCAGTACTTC

J: TRBJ2-3
V: TRBV12-3/TRBV12-4
size: NA
D: NA
CDR3: CASSRPPLGGRTDTQYF
DNA: TGTGCCAGCAGTCGACCCCCTTTGGGGGGGCGCACAGATACGCAGTATTTT

J: TRBJ2-1
V: TRBV14
size: NA
D: NA
CDR3: CASSQERYGTPRSYNEQFF
DNA: TGTGCCAGCAGCCAAGAACGGTACGGGACTCCTCGTTCCTACAATGAGCAGTTCTTC

J: TRBJ2-4
V: TRBV5-6
size: NA
D: TRBD2
CDR3: CASSLGTSAQYF
DNA: TGTGCCAGCAGCTTGGGGACTAGCGCGCAGTACTTC

J: TRBJ2-7
V: TRBV7-2
size: once
D: TRBD2
CDR3: CASSVSGGALSYEQYF
DNA: TGTGCCAGCAGCGTTAGCGGGGGGGCCTTATCCTACGAGCAGTACTTC

J: TRBJ2-4
V: TRBV7-9
size: NA
D: NA
CDR3: CASSEKEGKNIQYF
DNA: TGTGCCAGCAGCGAGAAGGAGGGCAAAAACATTCAGTACTTC

J: TRBJ2-2
V: TRBV7-2
size: NA
D: TRBD1
CDR3: CATHRTGLGRNTGELFF
DNA: TGTGCCACCCACCGGACAGGATTGGGGCGGAACACCGGGGAGCTGTTTTTT

J: TRBJ2-4
V: TRBV7-8
size: NA
D: NA
CDR3: CASSLVGQGGNIQYF
DNA: TGTGCCAGCAGCTTAGTAGGCCAGGGAGGAAACATTCAGTACTTC

J: TRBJ1-5
V: TRBV25-1
size: NA
D: NA
CDR3: CASSGSESPNQPQHF
DNA: TGTGCCAGCAGTGGGTCCGAGTCCCCAAATCAGCCCCAGCATTTT

J: TRBJ2-3
V: TRBV29-1
size: NA
D: NA
CDR3: CSAGQDTQYF
DNA: TGCAGCGCTGGGCAGGACACGCAGTATTTT

J: TRBJ2-1
V: TRBV9
size: NA
D: TRBD2
CDR3: CASSPRTSRVNEQFF
DNA: TGTGCCAGCAGCCCCCGGACTAGCAGGGTCAATGAGCAGTTCTTC

J: TRBJ2-5
V: TRBV20-1
size: few
D: NA
CDR3: CSARKFRQETQYF
DNA: TGCAGTGCTAGAAAGTTCCGACAAGAGACCCAGTACTTC

J: TRBJ2-7
V: TRBV4-2
size: NA
D: TRBD2
CDR3: CASSQGLAAQQYF
DNA: TGTGCCAGCAGCCAAGGACTAGCGGCCCAGCAGTACTTC

J: TRBJ2-3
V: TRBV20-1
size: few
D: TRBD1
CDR3: CSASVDRGASDTQYF
DNA: TGCAGTGCTAGTGTCGACAGGGGAGCTTCGGATACGCAGTATTTT

J: TRBJ2-7
V: TRBV11-2
size: NA
D: TRBD2
CDR3: CASSSLGGRKYEQYF
DNA: TGTGCCAGCAGCTCCTTGGGCGGGAGGAAGTACGAGCAGTACTTC

J: TRBJ1-4
V: TRBV7-2
size: few
D: NA
CDR3: CASSFGQVGNEKLFF
DNA: TGTGCCAGCAGCTTCGGGCAGGTGGGGAATGAAAAACTGTTTTTT

J: TRBJ2-3
V: TRBV4-2
size: NA
D: TRBD2
CDR3: CTSSQGSGDRTDTQYF
DNA: TGTACCAGCAGCCAGGGAAGCGGGGACCGCACAGATACGCAGTATTTT

J: TRBJ2-4
V: TRBV12-3/TRBV12-4
size: once
D: NA
CDR3: CASSLPGVKNIQYF
DNA: TGTGCCAGCAGTCTCCCAGGGGTCAAAAACATTCAGTACTTC

J: TRBJ1-5
V: TRBV20-1
size: NA
D: NA
CDR3: CSARPGFQPQHF
DNA: TGCAGTGCTAGACCAGGGTTTCAGCCCCAGCATTTT

J: TRBJ2-4
V: TRBV15
size: NA
D: NA
CDR3: CATLAVNIQYF
DNA: TGTGCCACCCTCGCTGTGAACATTCAGTACTTC

J: TRBJ2-3
V: TRBV10-3
size: few
D: TRBD2
CDR3: CAAEAGGNTDTQYF
DNA: TGTGCCGCCGAAGCGGGGGGAAACACAGATACGCAGTATTTT

J: TRBJ2-7
V: TRBV18
size: NA
D: NA
CDR3: CASSPDPSGAEQYF
DNA: TGTGCCAGCTCACCGGACCCCTCAGGGGCCGAGCAGTACTTC

J: TRBJ2-7
V: TRBV20-1
size: few
D: NA
CDR3: CSARDDRGGSYEQYF
DNA: TGCAGTGCTAGAGACGACAGGGGAGGGTCCTACGAGCAGTACTTC